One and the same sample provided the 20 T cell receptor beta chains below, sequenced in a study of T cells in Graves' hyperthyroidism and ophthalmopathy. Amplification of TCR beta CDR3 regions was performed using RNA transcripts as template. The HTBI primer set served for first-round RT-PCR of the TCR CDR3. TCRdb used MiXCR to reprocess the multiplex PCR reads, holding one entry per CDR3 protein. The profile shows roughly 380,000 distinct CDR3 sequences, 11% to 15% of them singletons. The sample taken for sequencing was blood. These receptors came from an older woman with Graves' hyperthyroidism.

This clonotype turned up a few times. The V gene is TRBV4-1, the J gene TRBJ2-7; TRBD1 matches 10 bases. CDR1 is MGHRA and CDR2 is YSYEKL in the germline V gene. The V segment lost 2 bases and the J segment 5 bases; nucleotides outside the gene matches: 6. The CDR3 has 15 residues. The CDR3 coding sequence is TGCGCCAGCAGCCAACCGGGACAGGGGATAAACGAGCAGTACTTC. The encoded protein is CASSQPGQGINEQYF.

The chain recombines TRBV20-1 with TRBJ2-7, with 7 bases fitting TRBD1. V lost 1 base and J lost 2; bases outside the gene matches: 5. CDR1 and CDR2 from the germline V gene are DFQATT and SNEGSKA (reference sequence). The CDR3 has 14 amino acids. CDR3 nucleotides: TGCAGTGCTAGAGTAAGGGGGACAGCCTACGAGCAGTACTTC. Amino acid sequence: CSARVRGTAYEQYF.

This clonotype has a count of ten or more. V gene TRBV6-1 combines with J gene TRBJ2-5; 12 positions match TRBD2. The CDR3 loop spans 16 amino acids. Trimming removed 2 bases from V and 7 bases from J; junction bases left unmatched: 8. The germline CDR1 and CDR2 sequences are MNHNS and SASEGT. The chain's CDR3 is CASSELAGGLGLTQYF. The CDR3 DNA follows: TGTGCCAGCAGTGAACTAGCGGGAGGGTTAGGATTGACCCAGTACTTC.

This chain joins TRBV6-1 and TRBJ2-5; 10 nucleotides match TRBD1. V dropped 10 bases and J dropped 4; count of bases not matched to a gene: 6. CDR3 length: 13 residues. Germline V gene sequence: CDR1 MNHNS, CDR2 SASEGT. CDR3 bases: TGTGCCACCGGACAGGGGGTAGCAGAGACCCAGTACTTC. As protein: CATGQGVAETQYF.

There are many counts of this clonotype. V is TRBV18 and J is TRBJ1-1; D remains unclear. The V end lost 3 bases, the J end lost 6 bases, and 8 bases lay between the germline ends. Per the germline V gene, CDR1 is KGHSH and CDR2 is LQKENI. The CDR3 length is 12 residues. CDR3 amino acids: CASSPTDAEAFF. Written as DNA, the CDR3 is TGTGCCAGCTCACCGACGGATGCTGAAGCTTTCTTT.

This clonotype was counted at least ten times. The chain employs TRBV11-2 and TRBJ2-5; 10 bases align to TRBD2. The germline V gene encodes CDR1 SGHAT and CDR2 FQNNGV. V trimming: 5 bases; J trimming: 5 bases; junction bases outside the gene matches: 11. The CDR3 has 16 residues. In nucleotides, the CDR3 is TGTGCCAGCAGCCCCCTCAGCGGGAGGGCCCGGGAGACCCAGTACTTC. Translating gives CASSPLSGRARETQYF.

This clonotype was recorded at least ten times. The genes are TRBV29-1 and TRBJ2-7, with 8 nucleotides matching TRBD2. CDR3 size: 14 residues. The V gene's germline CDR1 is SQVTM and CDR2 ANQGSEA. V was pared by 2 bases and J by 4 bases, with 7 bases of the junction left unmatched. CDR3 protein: CSVELAGGGYEQYF. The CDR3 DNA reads TGCAGCGTTGAACTGGCGGGAGGAGGGTACGAGCAGTACTTC.

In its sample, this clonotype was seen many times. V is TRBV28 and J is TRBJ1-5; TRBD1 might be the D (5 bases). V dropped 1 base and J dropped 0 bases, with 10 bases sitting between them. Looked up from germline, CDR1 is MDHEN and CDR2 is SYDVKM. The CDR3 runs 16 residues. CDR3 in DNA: TGTGCCAGCAGTTTATCTCGACAGTATAGCAATCAGCCCCAGCATTTT. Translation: CASSLSRQYSNQPQHF.

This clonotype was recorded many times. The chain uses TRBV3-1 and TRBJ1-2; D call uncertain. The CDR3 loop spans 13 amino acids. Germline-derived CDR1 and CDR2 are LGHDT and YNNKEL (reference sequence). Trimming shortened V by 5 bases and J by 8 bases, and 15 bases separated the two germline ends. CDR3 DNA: TGTGCCAGCAGCGATCAGATCCTCTGGGGCTACACCTTC. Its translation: CASSDQILWGYTF.

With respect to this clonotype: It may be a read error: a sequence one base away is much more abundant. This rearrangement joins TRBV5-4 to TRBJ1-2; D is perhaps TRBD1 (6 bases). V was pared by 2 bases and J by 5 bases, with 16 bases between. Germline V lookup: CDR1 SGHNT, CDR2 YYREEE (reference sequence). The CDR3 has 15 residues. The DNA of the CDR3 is TGTGCCAGCAGCTTACCCCGGACAGCCTTTTATGGCTACACCTTC. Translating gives CASSLPRTAFYGYTF.

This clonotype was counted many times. The CDR3 DNA sequence: TGTGCCAGCAGTGCGACAGGTGGAGTAGATACGCAGTATTTT. It codes for CASSATGGVDTQYF. The chain links TRBV2 to TRBJ2-3, with D perhaps TRBD1 (6 bases). Germline lookup yields CDR1 SNHLY and CDR2 FYNNEI. CDR3 length equals 14 residues. V was pared by 4 bases and J by 5 bases, with 13 bases between.

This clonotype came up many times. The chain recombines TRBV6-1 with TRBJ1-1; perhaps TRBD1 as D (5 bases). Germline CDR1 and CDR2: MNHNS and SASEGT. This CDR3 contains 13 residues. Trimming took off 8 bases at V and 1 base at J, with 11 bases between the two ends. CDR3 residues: CASHWGGNTEAFF. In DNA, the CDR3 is TGTGCCAGCCATTGGGGGGGGAACACTGAAGCTTTCTTT.

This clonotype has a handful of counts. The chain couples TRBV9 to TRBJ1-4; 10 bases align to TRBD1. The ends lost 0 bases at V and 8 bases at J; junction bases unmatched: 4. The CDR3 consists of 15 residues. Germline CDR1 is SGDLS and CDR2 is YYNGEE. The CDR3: CASSVEGQGREKLFF. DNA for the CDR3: TGTGCCAGCAGCGTAGAGGGACAGGGGCGAGAAAAACTGTTTTTT.

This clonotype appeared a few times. The CDR3 here is CASSTTADTQYF. For the CDR3, the DNA is TGTGCCAGCAGCACCACAGCAGATACGCAGTATTTT. The V gene is TRBV5-8, the J gene TRBJ2-3, with D unclear. V shed 4 bases and J shed 4 bases, with 7 bases lying between them. CDR1 and CDR2 from the germline V gene are SGHTS and YDEGEE. The CDR3 covers 12 residues.

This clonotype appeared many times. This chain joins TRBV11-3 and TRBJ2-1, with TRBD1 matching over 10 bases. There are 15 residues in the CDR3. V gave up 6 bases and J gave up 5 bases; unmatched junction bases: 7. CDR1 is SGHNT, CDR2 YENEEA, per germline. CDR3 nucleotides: TGTGCCAGCAGGCGACAGGGGGCGAGGGACAATGAGCAGTTCTTC. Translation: CASRRQGARDNEQFF.

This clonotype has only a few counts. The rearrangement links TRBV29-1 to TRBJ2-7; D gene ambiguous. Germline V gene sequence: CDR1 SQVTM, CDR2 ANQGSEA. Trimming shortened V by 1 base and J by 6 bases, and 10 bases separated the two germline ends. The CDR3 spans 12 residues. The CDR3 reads CSVEVLSSEQYF. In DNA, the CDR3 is TGCAGCGTTGAAGTTCTCTCGAGCGAGCAGTACTTC.

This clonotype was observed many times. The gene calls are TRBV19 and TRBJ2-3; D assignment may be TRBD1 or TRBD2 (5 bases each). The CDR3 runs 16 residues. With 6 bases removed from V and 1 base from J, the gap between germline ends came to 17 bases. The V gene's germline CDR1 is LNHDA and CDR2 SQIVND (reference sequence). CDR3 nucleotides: TGTGCCAGTAGCTGGGGGTCCTTCCCGGGCACAGATACGCAGTATTTT. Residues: CASSWGSFPGTDTQYF.

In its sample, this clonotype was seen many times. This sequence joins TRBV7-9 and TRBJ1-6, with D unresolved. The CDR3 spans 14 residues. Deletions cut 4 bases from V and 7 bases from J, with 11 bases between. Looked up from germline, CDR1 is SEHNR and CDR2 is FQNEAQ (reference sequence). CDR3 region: CASSSETTNSPLHF. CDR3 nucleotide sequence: TGTGCCAGCAGCTCCGAGACTACGAATTCACCCCTCCACTTT.

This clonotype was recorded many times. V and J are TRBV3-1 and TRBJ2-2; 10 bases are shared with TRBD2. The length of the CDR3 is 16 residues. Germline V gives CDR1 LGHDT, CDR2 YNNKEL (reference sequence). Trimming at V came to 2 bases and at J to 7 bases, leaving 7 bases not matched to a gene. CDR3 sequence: CASSQLAGVEGGELFF. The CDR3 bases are TGTGCCAGCAGCCAACTAGCGGGAGTTGAAGGCGGGGAGCTGTTTTTT.

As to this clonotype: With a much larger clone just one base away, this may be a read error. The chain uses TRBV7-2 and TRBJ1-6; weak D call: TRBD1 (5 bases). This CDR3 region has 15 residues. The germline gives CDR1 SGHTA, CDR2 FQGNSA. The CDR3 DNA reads TGTGCCAGCAGCTTAGGGACAAATTATAATTCACCCCTCCGCTTT. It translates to CASSLGTNYNSPLRF.